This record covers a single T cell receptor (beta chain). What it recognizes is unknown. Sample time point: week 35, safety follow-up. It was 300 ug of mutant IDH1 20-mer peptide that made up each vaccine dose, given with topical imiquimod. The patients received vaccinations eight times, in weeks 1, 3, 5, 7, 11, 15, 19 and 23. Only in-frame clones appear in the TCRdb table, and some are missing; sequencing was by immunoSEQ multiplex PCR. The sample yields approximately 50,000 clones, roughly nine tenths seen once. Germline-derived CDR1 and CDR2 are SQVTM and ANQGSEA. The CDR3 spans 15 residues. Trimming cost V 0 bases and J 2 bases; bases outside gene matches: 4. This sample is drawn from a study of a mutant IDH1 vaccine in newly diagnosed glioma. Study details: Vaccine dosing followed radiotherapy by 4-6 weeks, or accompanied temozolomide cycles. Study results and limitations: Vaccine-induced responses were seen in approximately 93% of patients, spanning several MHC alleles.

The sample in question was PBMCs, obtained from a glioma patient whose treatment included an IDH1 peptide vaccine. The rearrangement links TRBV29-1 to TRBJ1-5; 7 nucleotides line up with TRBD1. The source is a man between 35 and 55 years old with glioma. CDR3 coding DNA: TGCAGCGTTGAAGAGGGAACAGGGGGCAATCAGCCCCAGCATTTT. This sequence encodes CSVEEGTGGNQPQHF.